This passage covers 3 T cell receptor beta chains from one sample sequenced in a study of T cells and copy number aberrations in small-cell lung cancer. Assay: immunoSEQ multiplex PCR; the TCRdb copy retains only in-frame clones and omits some. This sample carries fewer than 2,000 clones, 85% of them seen once, and the ten largest clones take 5% to 7.5%. Input material: normal tissue next to the tumor. The source of these receptors is a man aged 55-75 years with small cell lung cancer.

This clone was recorded once. The V and J genes are TRBV5-1 and TRBJ2-1, with a tentative D call TRBD2 (6 bases). V lost 8 bases, J lost 5 bases, and 17 bases lay in between. CDR3 length: 14 residues. CDR1 SGHRS and CDR2 YFSETQ come from the germline V gene. In nucleotides, the CDR3 is TGCGCCAGTTGGGACTCTAGCCTTGACAATGAGCAGTTCTTC. This codes for CASWDSSLDNEQFF.

This clone was picked up one time. The rearrangement links TRBV6-6 to TRBJ1-1; D is perhaps TRBD1 (5 bases). This CDR3 is built from 14 residues. Germline CDR1 and CDR2: MNHNY and SVGAGI (reference sequence). V lost 5 bases, J lost 6 bases, and 16 bases lay in between. Here the CDR3 reads CASSRDPPGAEAFF. CDR3 DNA: TGTGCCAGCAGTCGGGACCCTCCGGGGGCTGAAGCTTTCTTT.

This clone is a singleton in its sample. The chain combines TRBV30 with TRBJ1-1; no firm D call. The germline CDR1 and CDR2 sequences are GTSNPN and SVGIG (reference sequence). The CDR3 has 13 amino acids. V gave up 0 bases and J gave up 9 bases, with 14 bases separating them. CDR3: CAWSVKGPLKAFF. CDR3 bases: TGTGCCTGGAGTGTTAAGGGTCCCCTCAAAGCTTTCTTT.